One and the same sample provided the 29 T cell receptor beta chains below, sequenced in a study of identifying expanded T cells in peripheral blood. Some clones are missing from TCRdb's copy, which holds only in-frame ones; the method was immunoSEQ multiplex PCR. The table has 100,000 or so clones, roughly 89% seen once. Sequenced sample: blood. All receptors derive from a person aged 18 to 69 in good health.

The chain joins TRBV5-1 to TRBJ2-7; no definite D call. Germline CDR1 and CDR2: SGHRS and YFSETQ. This CDR3 contains 12 residues. The V and J ends lost 5 bases and 1 base respectively, with 7 bases between them. Here the CDR3 DNA reads TGCGCCAGCAGAAGCGATTCCTACGAGCAGTACTTC. Its translation: CASRSDSYEQYF.

Only one count was recorded for this clone. This chain links TRBV18 with TRBJ2-3; 8 nucleotides align to TRBD2. CDR1 and CDR2 (germline): KGHSH, LQKENI. The CDR3 runs 15 residues. The junction had 5 bases not matched to a gene; V was cut back by 2 bases and J by 4 bases. The CDR3 coding sequence is TGTGCCAGCTCACCAAACCGGGGGGGCTCAGATACGCAGTATTTT. The encoded protein is CASSPNRGGSDTQYF.

This chain uses TRBV5-1 with TRBJ2-3; D might be TRBD1 (6 bases). Germline V gives CDR1 SGHRS, CDR2 YFSETQ. The CDR3 sequence is 15 residues long. Trimming stripped 1 base from V and 0 bases from J, with 9 bases between. CDR3 amino acids: CASSLNRASTDTQYF. The DNA for the CDR3 is TGCGCCAGCAGCTTGAACAGGGCTAGCACAGATACGCAGTATTTT.

The genes are TRBV9 and TRBJ1-2; D gene ambiguous. Germline-derived CDR1 and CDR2 are SGDLS and YYNGEE. The V gene lost 0 bases and the J gene lost 8 bases, with 8 bases spanning the gap. This CDR3 has 12 residues. The CDR3 DNA reads TGTGCCAGCAGCGTAGGAGGTGGGGGCTACACCTTC. The encoded protein is CASSVGGGGYTF.

The J gene is TRBJ1-2, the V gene TRBV7-9; a possible D gene is TRBD1 (5 bases). Between the trimmed V and J ends, which lost 5 bases and 8 bases, there was a span of 12 bases. The CDR3 spans 12 residues. The germline V gene encodes CDR1 SEHNR and CDR2 FQNEAQ (reference sequence). The CDR3 sequence: CASSPGDLGYTF. CDR3 coding DNA: TGTGCCAGCAGCCCCGGGGACCTGGGCTACACCTTC.

The chain couples TRBV10-3 to TRBJ1-2; TRBD1 is a possible D gene (6 bases). Between the trimmed V and J ends, which lost 0 bases and 9 bases, there was a span of 14 bases. Germline CDR1 is ENHRY and CDR2 is SYGVKD. CDR3 length equals 14 residues. The CDR3 DNA reads as TGTGCCATCAGTGAGTCATCCGGGGGCAATCGCTACACCTTC. Translation: CAISESSGGNRYTF.

This sequence joins TRBV7-2 and TRBJ1-6; 7 positions agree with TRBD1. This CDR3 has 17 residues. Germline trimming cut 5 bases from V and 8 bases from J; bases unmatched to any gene: 15. The V gene's germline CDR1 is SGHTA and CDR2 FQGNSA. CDR3 loop: CASSPHQGSGGYSPLHF. CDR3 DNA sequence: TGTGCCAGCAGCCCCCACCAGGGCTCAGGGGGTTATTCACCCCTCCACTTT.

In its sample, this clone was seen once. This rearrangement joins TRBV28 to TRBJ2-7; D is undetermined. Per germline, CDR1 MDHEN and CDR2 SYDVKM. The CDR3 has 13 amino acids. Trimming pared 3 bases from V and 0 bases from J, leaving 6 bases between. The CDR3 spells CASSLMSSYEQYF. Written as DNA, the CDR3 is TGTGCCAGCAGTTTGATGTCCTCCTACGAGCAGTACTTC.

The rearrangement uses TRBV27 and TRBJ2-7; D is perhaps TRBD2 (6 bases). CDR1 is MNHEY and CDR2 is SMNVEV in the germline V gene (reference sequence). The germline V and J ends were trimmed by 3 bases and 7 bases, with 16 bases remaining between them. The CDR3 has 14 amino acids. CDR3 sequence reads: CASSLAGPPSEQYF. The CDR3 DNA follows: TGTGCCAGCAGTTTGGCGGGACCCCCGTCAGAGCAGTACTTC.

The V and J genes are TRBV6-5 and TRBJ2-7, with 7 bases aligning to TRBD2. In germline, CDR1 is MNHEY, CDR2 SVGAGI. V lost 8 bases, J lost 4 bases, and 14 bases stayed unmatched. The CDR3 is 15 amino acids. Here the CDR3 reads CASAALGGKMYEQYF. CDR3 DNA sequence: TGTGCCAGCGCTGCTTTGGGGGGGAAAATGTACGAGCAGTACTTC.

V and J are TRBV28 and TRBJ1-2; possible D gene TRBD1, 5 bases. Germline V gene sequence: CDR1 MDHEN, CDR2 SYDVKM. This CDR3 contains 13 residues. V lost 4 bases, J lost 4 bases, and 10 bases lay in between. The CDR3 coding sequence is TGTGCCAGCAGTTCCGGGACTCTCTATGGCTACACCTTC. It is translated as CASSSGTLYGYTF.

The V gene is TRBV5-6, the J gene TRBJ2-6; maybe TRBD2 (6 bases). Trimming left V 2 bases short and J 0 bases short, with 18 bases between. This CDR3 spans 19 amino acids. From germline, CDR1 is SGHDT and CDR2 YYEEEE. DNA for the CDR3: TGTGCCAGCAGCTTACAAGGCGGGACGGAGGACTCTGGGGCCAACGTCCTGACTTTC. It yields the protein CASSLQGGTEDSGANVLTF.

J is TRBJ1-5 and V is TRBV6-1, with 8 positions matching TRBD1. The CDR3 runs to 14 residues. CDR1 is MNHNS, CDR2 SASEGT, per germline. V was clipped by 6 bases and J by 4 bases; unmatched bases: 5. The CDR3 sequence: CASRLGQVNQPQHF. CDR3 bases: TGTGCCAGCAGATTGGGACAGGTAAATCAGCCCCAGCATTTT.

J is TRBJ2-7 and V is TRBV5-1; 9 nucleotides match TRBD1. This CDR3 is 14 amino acids long. Germline CDR1 SGHRS, CDR2 YFSETQ. The V segment lost 4 bases and the J segment 3 bases; nucleotides outside the gene matches: 5. DNA of the CDR3: TGCGCCAGCAGCATGGGACAGGGACTCTACGAGCAGTACTTC. Translated, it gives CASSMGQGLYEQYF.

This clone occurred a few times. The genes are TRBV28 and TRBJ1-5; D call uncertain. Germline V CDR1 and CDR2: MDHEN, SYDVKM. The CDR3 is 17 amino acids. The V gene lost 1 base and the J gene lost 0 bases, with 13 bases spanning the gap. The CDR3 DNA reads TGTGCCAGCAGTTTATCCCAAACACCGTATAGCAATCAGCCCCAGCATTTT. Translating it yields CASSLSQTPYSNQPQHF. Full variable domain (rest looked up from reference TRBV28 and TRBJ1-5): DVKVTQSSRYLVKRTGEKVFLECVQDMDHENMFWYRQDPGLGLRLIYFSYDVKMKEKGDIPEGYSVSREKKERFSLILESASTNQTSMYLCASSLSQTPYSNQPQHFGDGTRLSIL.

V is TRBV19 and J is TRBJ2-1; D might be TRBD1 (5 bases). V lost 3 bases, J lost 8 bases, and 20 bases lay in between. Germline V gives CDR1 LNHDA, CDR2 SQIVND (reference sequence). CDR3 length: 16 amino acids. The CDR3 region is CASSIFAIAGIDEQFF. The CDR3, as DNA: TGTGCCAGTAGTATTTTTGCTATAGCAGGGATAGATGAGCAGTTCTTC.

The rearrangement uses TRBV4-3 and TRBJ2-5; 11 bases fit TRBD1. The length of the CDR3 is 15 residues. CDR1 is LGHNA, CDR2 YSLEER, per germline. Unmatched junction bases numbered 2, after V lost 1 base and J lost 4 bases. Here the CDR3 DNA reads TGCGCCAGCAGCCAAGGGACAGGGGGCGCAGAGACCCAGTACTTC. Protein product: CASSQGTGGAETQYF.

The rearrangement links TRBV4-2 to TRBJ1-1; D may be TRBD1 (6 bases). Trimming took 5 bases from V and 5 from J, leaving 15 bases between them. This CDR3 spans 14 amino acids. Germline-derived CDR1 and CDR2 are LGHNA and YNFKEQ. The CDR3 nucleotides read TGTGCCAGCAGCAAGCTTGGGGGGGCGACTGAAGCTTTCTTT. It is translated as CASSKLGGATEAFF.

This clone has just one count. V is TRBV19 and J is TRBJ2-7, with 10 bases identical to TRBD1. Germline V gene data show CDR1 as LNHDA and CDR2 as SQIVND (reference sequence). The CDR3 covers 16 residues. V shed 5 bases, J shed 2 bases, and the junction held 9 bases outside the gene matches. CDR3 nucleotides: TGTGCCAGTAGTGCCTCCGGTGACAGGGGGCCCTACGAGCAGTACTTC. Translation: CASSASGDRGPYEQYF.

The chain is built from TRBV2 and TRBJ1-2; perhaps TRBD1 as D (5 bases). This CDR3 is 14 amino acids long. Trimming took 7 bases from V and 1 from J, leaving 13 bases between them. Germline V gene sequence: CDR1 SNHLY, CDR2 FYNNEI. The CDR3 here is CASNGLQDNYGYTF. The CDR3 region has the DNA TGTGCCAGCAACGGACTACAGGATAACTATGGCTACACCTTC.

The chain employs TRBV5-1 and TRBJ1-2; 7 positions agree with TRBD1. CDR1 SGHRS and CDR2 YFSETQ come from the germline V gene. The trim removed 6 bases at V and 4 bases at J, leaving 9 bases unmatched. This CDR3 is built from 14 residues. This CDR3 is CASKPGTAFYGYTF. CDR3 coding DNA: TGCGCCAGCAAGCCCGGGACAGCGTTCTATGGCTACACCTTC.

The J gene is TRBJ1-5, the V gene TRBV7-2; no firm D call. Germline V gene data show CDR1 as SGHTA and CDR2 as FQGNSA. V lost 4 bases to trimming and J lost 1 base, with 5 bases between them. The CDR3 runs 13 residues. The CDR3 sequence: CASSSQSNQPQHF. CDR3 sequence (DNA): TGTGCCAGCAGCTCACAAAGCAATCAGCCCCAGCATTTT.

The chain links TRBV18 to TRBJ1-1, with 7 bases aligning to TRBD1. Germline-derived CDR1 and CDR2 are KGHSH and LQKENI. The CDR3 has 17 residues. V gave up 0 bases and J gave up 0 bases; unmatched junction bases: 7. CDR3 coding DNA: TGTGCCAGCTCACCACCCGGAGGGGGCAGCTTGAACACTGAAGCTTTCTTT. Translating it yields CASSPPGGGSLNTEAFF.

The chain has TRBV27 and TRBJ2-7; 7 positions agree with TRBD1. This CDR3 has 15 residues. The trim removed 10 bases at V and 6 bases at J, leaving 18 bases unmatched. CDR1 and CDR2 (germline): MNHEY, SMNVEV (reference sequence). The CDR3 spells CATAPRQGLRGEQYF. The CDR3 bases are TGTGCCACCGCCCCTAGACAGGGCCTCCGCGGCGAGCAGTACTTC.

V and J are TRBV5-3 and TRBJ2-7; D gene unclear. TRBV5-3 counts as an open reading frame of uncertain function. The V end lost 7 bases, the J end lost 2 bases, and 13 bases lay between the germline ends. The CDR3 sequence is 13 residues long. This CDR3 is CARSPVRTYEQYF. CDR3 in DNA: TGTGCCAGATCGCCCGTTCGAACCTACGAGCAGTACTTC.

The J gene is TRBJ1-4, the V gene TRBV6-5, with D perhaps matching TRBD1 (5 bases). CDR1 is MNHEY, CDR2 SVGAGI, per germline. The CDR3 covers 14 residues. The V end was cut by 5 bases, the J end by 7 bases, with 14 bases between. CDR3 loop: CASSPTHQGEKLFF. The CDR3 bases are TGTGCCAGCAGTCCCACTCACCAGGGTGAAAAACTGTTTTTT.

The rearrangement links TRBV19 to TRBJ2-7, with TRBD1 matching 12 bases. The CDR3 length is 14 residues. J lost 7 bases, V lost 3 bases, and 4 bases had no gene match. Germline V CDR1 and CDR2: LNHDA, SQIVND (reference sequence). CDR3 protein: CASSMGTGGWEQYF. CDR3 bases: TGTGCCAGTAGTATGGGGACAGGGGGCTGGGAGCAGTACTTC. Looking up the rest from reference TRBV19 and TRBJ2-7 gives the full variable domain: DGGITQSPKYLFRKEGQNVTLSCEQNLNHDAMYWYRQDPGQGLRLIYYSQIVNDFQKGDIAEGYSVSREKKESFPLTVTSAQKNPTAFYLCASSMGTGGWEQYFGPGTRLTVT.

The genes are TRBV30 and TRBJ2-2, with D unresolved. The length of the CDR3 is 14 residues. The V gene lost 4 bases and the J gene lost 2 bases, with 11 bases spanning the gap. Germline assignment: CDR1 GTSNPN and CDR2 SVGIG (reference sequence). CDR3 sequence: CAWKMSPNTGELFF. CDR3 in DNA: TGTGCCTGGAAAATGTCACCTAACACCGGGGAGCTGTTTTTT.

The V gene is TRBV6-1, the J gene TRBJ1-4; no clear D gene. Per the germline V gene, CDR1 is MNHNS and CDR2 is SASEGT. This CDR3 has 13 residues. The ends were cut back, 6 bases at V and 4 bases at J, with 9 bases in the middle. CDR3 coding DNA: TGTGCCAGCAGAAAGAGTAATAATGAAAAACTGTTTTTT. Translation gives CASRKSNNEKLFF.